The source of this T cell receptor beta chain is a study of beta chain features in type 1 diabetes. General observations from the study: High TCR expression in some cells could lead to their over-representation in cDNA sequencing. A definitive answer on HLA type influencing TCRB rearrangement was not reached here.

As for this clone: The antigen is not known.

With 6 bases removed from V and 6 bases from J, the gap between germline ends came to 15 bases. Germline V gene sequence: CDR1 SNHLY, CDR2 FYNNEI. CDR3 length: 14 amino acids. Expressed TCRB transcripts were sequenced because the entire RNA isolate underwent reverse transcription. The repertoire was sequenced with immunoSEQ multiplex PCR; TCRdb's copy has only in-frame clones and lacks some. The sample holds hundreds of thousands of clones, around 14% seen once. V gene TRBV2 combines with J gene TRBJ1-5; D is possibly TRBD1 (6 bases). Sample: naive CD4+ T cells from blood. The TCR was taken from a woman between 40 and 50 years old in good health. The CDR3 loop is CASRLDSASQPQHF. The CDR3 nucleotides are TGTGCCAGCAGACTGGACAGTGCCAGTCAGCCCCAGCATTTT. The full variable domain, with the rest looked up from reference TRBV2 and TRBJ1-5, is EPEVTQTPSHQVTQMGQEVILRCVPISNHLYFYWYRQILGQKVEFLVSFYNNEISEKSEIFDDQFSVERPDGSNFTLKIRSTKLEDSAMYFCASRLDSASQPQHFGDGTRLSIL.